This TCR beta chain comes out of a study of shared clonotypes between healthy human individuals. Libraries were prepared by immunoSEQ multiplex PCR; TCRdb keeps only in-frame clonotypes and omits some of them. The sample holds around 2,000,000 clones, approximately 94% seen once. The V end was cut by 6 bases, the J end by 1 base, with 19 bases between. CDR3 length: 15 amino acids. Germline V gives CDR1 SQVTM, CDR2 ANQGSEA. Study findings and constraints: The four-donor shared clonotypes exceeded non-shared clonotypes in generation probability, with non-shared ones scoring lower. Across a handful of donors, naive CD4 shared roughly 5.2%, naive CD8 more than 3%, memory CD4 over 2%, memory CD8 about 0.38%.

Positively selected for CCR7, the CD45RO-negative cells used as naive CD8 cells excluded terminally differentiated effector memory CD45RA+ cells. On this clone: The antigen is undetermined.

The chain employs TRBV29-1 and TRBJ2-7; TRBD2 might be the D (5 bases). This TCR derives from a young man in good health. Some clones in this sample may be carry-over from other donors' samples. Material for sequencing was naive CD8+ T cells from PBMCs. CDR3 nucleotide sequence: TGCAGCGTAGTAGGCGGGCAAAAGGAGTCCTACGAGCAGTACTTC. Protein product: CSVVGGQKESYEQYF.